In this sample, the clone carrying this TCR beta chain turned up a few times. Researchers made TCR beta libraries by using iRepertoire HTBI primers and running Arm-PCR on CDR3 regions. TCRdb re-called the multiplex PCR reads with MiXCR, one entry per CDR3 protein. The sample has under 800,000 distinct CDR3 sequences, roughly 15% seen once; the top ten hold about 17%. The data originate from a study of regulatory T cells in long-lasting Graves disease. Trimming stripped 6 bases from V and 7 bases from J, with 10 bases between. This CDR3 is 12 amino acids long. The V gene's germline CDR1 is SGHRS and CDR2 YFSETQ. Time point denoted: newly diagnosed GD, antithyroid drugs for less than 3 months. Researchers made the TCR library from RNA that was extracted from PBMCs. Collection of peripheral blood (around 10 milliliters) was done using EDTA tubes. The same sample was also used in a study of T cells in Graves' hyperthyroidism and ophthalmopathy.

The rearrangement links TRBV5-1 to TRBJ2-2; D may match TRBD1 or TRBD2 (6 bases each). This sequence was found in a young woman with Graves disease. This specimen consisted of peripheral blood mononuclear cells (PBMCs), obtained at new diagnosis, from a patient treated with antithyroid drugs. Written as DNA, the CDR3 is TGCGCCAGCAAAGGGGGAGGCGGGGAGCTGTTTTTT. Translated: CASKGGGGELFF.